Listed below are T cell receptor beta chains from one sample, sequenced in a study of cytomegalovirus exposure and HLA in healthy donors. TCRdb's copy holds only in-frame clones and misses some; the assay was immunoSEQ multiplex PCR. The table lists hundreds of thousands of clones, around 89% of them singletons. The sample consisted of PBMCs. The receptors were sampled from a woman younger than 30 in good health and CMV-seronegative. CDR3s include the opening cysteine and the closing phenylalanine or tryptophan.

V: TRBV9
CDR3: CASSGGLAGRNEQFF

V: TRBV30
CDR3: CAWARILAGGKNEQFF

V: TRBV5-8
CDR3: CASSNGYTGEKLFF

V: TRBV29-1
CDR3: CSVEPGQGNGYTF

V: TRBV4-1
CDR3: CASSRPGQGNNQPQHF

V: TRBV4-2
CDR3: CASSPAGGRGYTF

V: TRBV9
CDR3: CASTPDGLDTEAFF

V: TRBV5-1
CDR3: CASSLDGGQGNQPQHF

V: TRBV5-1
CDR3: CASSLAQLNYGYTF

V: TRBV5-8
CDR3: CASSPWGVGSYEQYF

V: TRBV30
CDR3: CACSRAGTGGNTIYF

V: TRBV2
CDR3: CASSDNGLSGNTIYF

V: TRBV2
CDR3: CASSEFGGNTEAFF

V: TRBV14
CDR3: CASSQDGTGVYEQYF

V: TRBV4-2
CDR3: CASSPFYPDRSNSPLHF

V: TRBV19
CDR3: CASSMPGGTNYGYTF

V: TRBV4-3
CDR3: CASSHIGSSYEQYF

V: TRBV4-3
CDR3: CASSQDKGGPGNTIYF

V: TRBV18
CDR3: CASSRTGDRTGYTF

V: TRBV28
CDR3: CASKAGQGNTEAFF

V: TRBV10-2
CDR3: CASKLTTSGGDTQYF

V: TRBV10-2
CDR3: CASSENYRENEQFF

V: TRBV7-2
CDR3: CASSVTLDSRSQYF

V: TRBV5-4
CDR3: CASRITGSYEQYF

V: TRBV14
CDR3: CASSHARTSIEQYF